The rows below give T cell receptor beta chains drawn from one sample of a study of blood T cell repertoires in COVID-19. The repertoire was sequenced with immunoSEQ multiplex PCR; TCRdb's copy has only in-frame clones and lacks some. This sample has fewer than 400,000 clones; approximately 85% occur once, and the top ten carry roughly 2.3%. The material sequenced was PBMCs or T cells enriched from blood (not recorded which). All receptors come from a man aged 25-40 years who had recovered from COVID-19. The CDR3 runs from the conserved cysteine through the conserved F or W. A D gene is named only where the DNA matches it firmly. Expanded clones are given a class, and other clones once, few, many or no size at all.

CDR3 protein: CASSLDWANAETQYF
CDR3 DNA: TGTGCCAGCAGCCTCGATTGGGCGAACGCAGAGACCCAGTACTTC
D gene: -
V gene: TRBV9
J gene: TRBJ2-5
clone size: few

CDR3 protein: CASSVAAAGDTQYF
CDR3 DNA: TGTGCCAGCAGCGTGGCGGCGGCGGGAGATACGCAGTATTTT
D gene: -
V gene: TRBV9
J gene: TRBJ2-3
clone size: -

CDR3 protein: CASGFRDANYGYTF
CDR3 DNA: TGTGCTAGTGGTTTCAGGGATGCGAACTATGGCTACACCTTC
D gene: -
V gene: TRBV12-5
J gene: TRBJ1-2
clone size: -

CDR3 protein: CASSALWSGGAVDTQYF
CDR3 DNA: TGTGCCAGCAGCGCCCTTTGGAGCGGGGGGGCTGTAGATACGCAGTATTTT
D gene: TRBD2
V gene: TRBV7-8
J gene: TRBJ2-3
clone size: -

CDR3 protein: CASSYGAGGTEAFF
CDR3 DNA: TGTGCCAGCAGTTACGGAGCAGGGGGCACTGAAGCTTTCTTT
D gene: TRBD1
V gene: TRBV6-6
J gene: TRBJ1-1
clone size: once

CDR3 protein: CASSLMRSRGYTF
CDR3 DNA: TGTGCCAGCAGCTTGATGCGGTCGCGAGGCTACACCTTC
D gene: -
V gene: TRBV5-6
J gene: TRBJ1-2
clone size: few

CDR3 protein: CASSPGTGYEQYF
CDR3 DNA: TGTGCCAGCAGCCCGGGGACAGGGTACGAGCAGTACTTC
D gene: TRBD1
V gene: TRBV27
J gene: TRBJ2-7
clone size: -

CDR3 protein: CASSTGQGITDTQYF
CDR3 DNA: TGTGCCAGCAGCACGGGACAGGGTATCACAGATACGCAGTATTTT
D gene: TRBD1
V gene: TRBV7-9
J gene: TRBJ2-3
clone size: -

CDR3 protein: CASSSSQQGAGQPQHF
CDR3 DNA: TGTGCCAGCTCATCCTCGCAACAGGGGGCTGGGCAGCCCCAGCATTTT
D gene: TRBD1
V gene: TRBV18
J gene: TRBJ1-5
clone size: -

CDR3 protein: CASSLEAGSYEQYF
CDR3 DNA: TGCGCCAGCAGCTTGGAGGCAGGCTCCTACGAGCAGTACTTC
D gene: -
V gene: TRBV5-1
J gene: TRBJ2-7
clone size: -

CDR3 protein: CSVGRAGASVDTQYF
CDR3 DNA: TGCAGCGTAGGAAGAGCGGGGGCGTCAGTGGATACGCAGTATTTT
D gene: TRBD2
V gene: TRBV29-1
J gene: TRBJ2-3
clone size: -

CDR3 protein: CASSDVSGSGYTF
CDR3 DNA: TGTGCCAGCAGCGACGTATCGGGGTCTGGCTACACCTTC
D gene: -
V gene: TRBV9
J gene: TRBJ1-2
clone size: -

CDR3 protein: CASSLAGGSYEQYF
CDR3 DNA: TGTGCCAGCAGCTTAGCGGGGGGCTCCTACGAGCAGTACTTC
D gene: -
V gene: TRBV7-2
J gene: TRBJ2-7
clone size: -

CDR3 protein: CASSFTGYNSPLHF
CDR3 DNA: TGTGCCAGCAGTTTCACAGGGTATAATTCACCCCTCCACTTT
D gene: -
V gene: TRBV6-5
J gene: TRBJ1-6
clone size: -

CDR3 protein: CSVGAEQYF
CDR3 DNA: TGCAGCGTTGGGGCCGAGCAGTACTTC
D gene: -
V gene: TRBV29-1
J gene: TRBJ2-7
clone size: -

CDR3 protein: CASSYLTGSYNSPLHF
CDR3 DNA: TGTGCCAGCAGTTACCTGACAGGATCGTATAATTCACCCCTCCACTTT
D gene: -
V gene: TRBV6-5
J gene: TRBJ1-6
clone size: -

CDR3 protein: CASSLWTGVYEQYF
CDR3 DNA: TGCGCCAGCAGCTTATGGACAGGGGTCTACGAGCAGTACTTC
D gene: TRBD1
V gene: TRBV5-1
J gene: TRBJ2-7
clone size: -

CDR3 protein: CASSVQGTSYEQYF
CDR3 DNA: TGTGCCAGCAGCGTCCAGGGAACTTCCTACGAGCAGTACTTC
D gene: -
V gene: TRBV9
J gene: TRBJ2-7
clone size: -

CDR3 protein: CASSPPTDYGYTF
CDR3 DNA: TGCGCCAGCAGCCCCCCGACAGATTATGGCTACACCTTC
D gene: -
V gene: TRBV5-1
J gene: TRBJ1-2
clone size: -

CDR3 protein: CASSLVLEQFF
CDR3 DNA: TGTGCCAGCAGCTTAGTACTTGAGCAGTTCTTC
D gene: -
V gene: TRBV11-2
J gene: TRBJ2-1
clone size: -

CDR3 protein: CASSAGPDRGPRDGYTF
CDR3 DNA: TGTGCCAGCAGCGCAGGTCCGGACAGGGGGCCAAGGGATGGCTACACCTTC
D gene: TRBD1
V gene: TRBV9
J gene: TRBJ1-2
clone size: -

CDR3 protein: CASSQPGTSVYNEQFF
CDR3 DNA: TGCGCCAGCAGCCAACCCGGGACTAGCGTCTACAATGAGCAGTTCTTC
D gene: TRBD2
V gene: TRBV4-1
J gene: TRBJ2-1
clone size: -

CDR3 protein: CASSQETGDFGYTF
CDR3 DNA: TGTGCCAGCAGCCAAGAGACCGGGGACTTTGGCTACACCTTC
D gene: -
V gene: TRBV4-2
J gene: TRBJ1-2
clone size: -

CDR3 protein: CASRPTGSTEAFF
CDR3 DNA: TGTGCCAGCAGACCGACAGGGAGCACTGAAGCTTTCTTT
D gene: TRBD1
V gene: TRBV27
J gene: TRBJ1-1
clone size: -

CDR3 protein: CSVERGGGQGETQYF
CDR3 DNA: TGCAGCGTTGAGAGGGGTGGAGGGCAAGGAGAGACCCAGTACTTC
D gene: -
V gene: TRBV29-1
J gene: TRBJ2-5
clone size: -

CDR3 protein: CASSPRGLAGGPLKTQYF
CDR3 DNA: TGTGCCAGCAGCCCCCGTGGACTAGCGGGGGGGCCTCTCAAGACCCAGTACTTC
D gene: TRBD2
V gene: TRBV9
J gene: TRBJ2-5
clone size: -

CDR3 protein: CSVLTTGGEAFF
CDR3 DNA: TGCAGCGTGCTAACCACAGGGGGTGAAGCTTTCTTT
D gene: TRBD1
V gene: TRBV29-1
J gene: TRBJ1-1
clone size: few

CDR3 protein: CASSRTGAGNTEAFF
CDR3 DNA: TGTGCCAGCAGCCGGACAGGGGCGGGGAACACTGAAGCTTTCTTT
D gene: TRBD1
V gene: TRBV13
J gene: TRBJ1-1
clone size: -

CDR3 protein: CAWTRSETQYF
CDR3 DNA: TGTGCCTGGACCCGGTCAGAGACCCAGTACTTC
D gene: -
V gene: TRBV30
J gene: TRBJ2-5
clone size: -

CDR3 protein: CASFSGDGNQPQHF
CDR3 DNA: TGTGCCAGCTTTTCCGGGGATGGCAATCAGCCCCAGCATTTT
D gene: -
V gene: TRBV2
J gene: TRBJ1-5
clone size: once

CDR3 protein: CIRERDRMSSYEQYF
CDR3 DNA: TGCATCCGAGAGAGGGACAGAATGAGCTCCTACGAGCAGTACTTC
D gene: TRBD1
V gene: TRBV29-1
J gene: TRBJ2-7
clone size: -

CDR3 protein: CASTQDPGAGGHEQFF
CDR3 DNA: TGTGCCAGCACGCAAGACCCTGGGGCCGGGGGACATGAGCAGTTCTTC
D gene: -
V gene: TRBV6-4
J gene: TRBJ2-1
clone size: -

CDR3 protein: CASSQVTGQMNTEAFF
CDR3 DNA: TGCGCCAGCAGCCAAGTTACAGGGCAGATGAACACTGAAGCTTTCTTT
D gene: -
V gene: TRBV4-3
J gene: TRBJ1-1
clone size: -

CDR3 protein: CASTIQGGLNTDTQYF
CDR3 DNA: TGTGCCAGCACCATTCAGGGGGGACTGAACACAGATACGCAGTATTTT
D gene: -
V gene: TRBV2
J gene: TRBJ2-3
clone size: once

CDR3 protein: CASSPPGRSETF
CDR3 DNA: TGTGCCAGCAGCCCTCCGGGTCGCTCTGAAACCTTC
D gene: -
V gene: TRBV5-4
J gene: TRBJ1-2
clone size: -

CDR3 protein: CASSVMRGSTGELFF
CDR3 DNA: TGTGCCAGCAGCGTAATGCGGGGGAGCACCGGGGAGCTGTTTTTT
D gene: TRBD2
V gene: TRBV9
J gene: TRBJ2-2
clone size: -

CDR3 protein: CAGSPNRGPMNTEAFF
CDR3 DNA: TGTGCCGGCAGCCCTAACAGGGGGCCGATGAACACTGAAGCTTTCTTT
D gene: TRBD1
V gene: TRBV6-2/TRBV6-3
J gene: TRBJ1-1
clone size: -

CDR3 protein: CASSSSGGSNTQYF
CDR3 DNA: TGTGCCAGCAGTTCTAGCGGGGGGTCGAATACGCAGTATTTT
D gene: TRBD2
V gene: TRBV6-6
J gene: TRBJ2-3
clone size: few

CDR3 protein: CASSSHRGNTGGYTF
CDR3 DNA: TGTGCCAGCAGCTCGCACAGGGGGAATACGGGTGGCTACACCTTC
D gene: TRBD1
V gene: TRBV7-2
J gene: TRBJ1-2
clone size: -

CDR3 protein: CASSPEGTGRNTIYF
CDR3 DNA: TGTGCCAGCAGCCCAGAAGGGACAGGGAGGAACACCATATATTTT
D gene: TRBD1
V gene: TRBV7-9
J gene: TRBJ1-3
clone size: -

CDR3 protein: CASSQVAFSLHF
CDR3 DNA: TGTGCCAGCAGCCAAGTGGCCTTTTCCCTCCACTTT
D gene: -
V gene: TRBV3-1/TRBV3-2
J gene: TRBJ1-6
clone size: -